This is a list of T cell receptor beta chains from one sample in a study of shared clonotypes between healthy human individuals. The protocol was immunoSEQ multiplex PCR, while the TCRdb copy is restricted to in-frame clones and leaves out a portion. The data show roughly 2.5 million clones, roughly 92% seen once. Sequenced material: naive CD4+ T cells sorted from blood. Receptor source: a man between 18 and 29 years old in good health. Each CDR3 is given with its conserved first and last residue. D genes are given only for firm matches. Clone size is stated in some rows and not others, as once, few, many or a class when expanded.

D gene	clone size	V gene	J gene	CDR3 protein	CDR3 DNA
.	once	TRBV25-1	TRBJ1-6	CASSPYRSSYNSPLHF	TGTGCCAGCAGTCCGTATAGGAGCTCCTATAATTCACCCCTCCACTTT
.	.	TRBV6-1	TRBJ1-5	CASSSLGGGNQPQHF	TGTGCCAGCAGCAGCCTAGGCGGGGGCAATCAGCCCCAGCATTTT
.	.	TRBV5-1	TRBJ1-1	CASSLEAGRAEAFF	TGCGCCAGCAGCTTGGAAGCCGGGAGGGCTGAAGCTTTCTTT
.	.	TRBV19	TRBJ2-6	CASSIDPAGRTSGANVLTF	TGTGCCAGTAGTATAGATCCCGCAGGTAGGACCTCTGGGGCCAACGTCCTGACTTTC
TRBD1	few	TRBV20-1	TRBJ1-1	CSAGTAEAFF	TGCAGTGCTGGGACAGCTGAAGCTTTCTTT
TRBD1	once	TRBV6-5	TRBJ1-2	CASSWDRGLVGYTF	TGTGCCAGCAGTTGGGACAGGGGGCTTGTCGGCTACACCTTC
.	.	TRBV11-2	TRBJ2-5	CASTQGGGSETQYF	TGTGCCAGCACCCAGGGTGGGGGCTCCGAGACCCAGTACTTC
.	.	TRBV5-5	TRBJ1-1	CASSLSPTGWNTEAFF	TGTGCCAGCAGCTTGTCCCCTACAGGGTGGAACACTGAAGCTTTCTTT
.	.	TRBV7-9	TRBJ1-3	CASSLNTGNTIYF	TGTGCCAGCAGCTTAAATACTGGAAACACCATATATTTT
TRBD1	.	TRBV11-2	TRBJ2-7	CASSLKRIGTGSSYEQYF	TGTGCCAGCAGCTTAAAACGAATCGGGACAGGGAGCTCCTACGAGCAGTACTTC
.	.	TRBV6-4	TRBJ1-1	CASSEKLNTEAFF	TGTGCCAGCAGTGAGAAGCTGAACACTGAAGCTTTCTTT
TRBD2	.	TRBV6-5	TRBJ2-1	CASTLTSGDNEQFF	TGTGCCAGCACCCTGACTAGCGGAGACAATGAGCAGTTCTTC
.	.	TRBV6-5	TRBJ2-1	CASSYLQGSEGDEQFF	TGTGCCAGCAGCTACCTACAGGGTTCCGAGGGCGATGAGCAGTTCTTC
.	.	TRBV5-4	TRBJ1-6	CASSFSDNSPLHF	TGTGCCAGCAGCTTTAGCGATAATTCACCCCTCCACTTT
.	.	TRBV18	TRBJ2-7	CASSSTPFSLGEQYF	TGTGCCAGCTCATCGACCCCCTTTAGTCTAGGCGAGCAGTACTTC
.	.	TRBV23-1	TRBJ1-1	CARQQEMNTEAFF	TGCGCCAGACAACAGGAGATGAACACTGAAGCTTTCTTT
TRBD1	.	TRBV13	TRBJ2-3	CASSTSGGVDTQYF	TGTGCCAGCAGCACATCAGGGGGAGTAGATACGCAGTATTTT
TRBD1	.	TRBV19	TRBJ1-5	CASSIDRGRGANQPQHF	TGTGCCAGTAGTATAGATCGGGGCAGGGGGGCCAATCAGCCCCAGCATTTT
TRBD2	.	TRBV7-2	TRBJ2-1	CASSLVVAGEQFF	TGTGCCAGCAGCTTAGTGGTAGCGGGAGAGCAGTTCTTC
.	.	TRBV5-1	TRBJ2-5	CASSLGRLETQYF	TGCGCCAGCAGCTTGGGGAGGTTGGAGACCCAGTACTTC
.	.	TRBV6-1	TRBJ2-2	CASSEGVLTGELFF	TGTGCCAGCAGTGAAGGGGTGCTCACCGGGGAGCTGTTTTTT
.	.	TRBV6-5	TRBJ2-6	CASRSHSGANVLTF	TGTGCCAGCAGGAGTCATTCTGGGGCCAACGTCCTGACTTTC
.	.	TRBV7-2	TRBJ2-7	CASSLVGGAEQYF	TGTGCCAGCAGCTTAGTAGGTGGGGCCGAGCAGTACTTC
.	.	TRBV5-1	TRBJ1-3	CASSPENSGNTIYF	TGCGCCAGCAGCCCCGAAAACTCTGGAAACACCATATATTTT
TRBD2	.	TRBV5-1	TRBJ2-7	CASSLQTSPAYEQYF	TGCGCCAGCAGCCTCCAGACTAGCCCCGCCTACGAGCAGTACTTC
.	.	TRBV18	TRBJ2-6	CASSPLAISGANVLTF	TGTGCCAGCTCACCACTGGCGATCTCGGGGGCCAACGTCCTGACTTTC
TRBD2	.	TRBV4-3	TRBJ2-1	CASSEGAGRDGYNEQFF	TGCGCCAGCAGCGAAGGGGCCGGGAGGGATGGCTACAATGAGCAGTTCTTC
.	.	TRBV30	TRBJ2-3	CACNPGSSTDTQYF	TGTGCCTGCAATCCTGGGTCGAGCACAGATACGCAGTATTTT
.	.	TRBV11-2	TRBJ2-3	CASSLASYSTDTQYF	TGTGCCAGCAGCTTAGCATCCTATTCCACAGATACGCAGTATTTT
TRBD2	.	TRBV10-3	TRBJ2-3	CAMKGGSTDTQYF	TGTGCCATGAAGGGAGGGAGCACAGATACGCAGTATTTT
.	.	TRBV18	TRBJ2-7	CASSPRSVEQYF	TGTGCCAGCTCACCGCGCTCCGTCGAGCAGTACTTC
TRBD1	.	TRBV4-1	TRBJ2-4	CASSQPGQNENIQYF	TGCGCCAGCAGCCAGCCGGGACAGAACGAAAACATTCAGTACTTC
.	.	TRBV12-5	TRBJ2-7	CASGIRLSSYEQYF	TGTGCTAGTGGCATCAGGTTAAGCTCCTACGAGCAGTACTTC
.	.	TRBV6-5	TRBJ2-7	CASGQGVGFEQYF	TGTGCCAGCGGGCAGGGAGTAGGGTTCGAGCAGTACTTC
.	.	TRBV2	TRBJ2-2	CASSGQSTGELFF	TGTGCCAGCAGTGGACAGTCTACCGGGGAGCTGTTTTTT
TRBD2	.	TRBV6-5	TRBJ2-2	CASRPLTSPGELFF	TGTGCCAGCAGACCCCTGACTAGCCCCGGGGAGCTGTTTTTT
.	few	TRBV19	TRBJ1-5	CASSLQGRNQPQHF	TGTGCCAGTAGCCTCCAGGGCAGAAATCAGCCCCAGCATTTT
TRBD1	.	TRBV10-3	TRBJ1-4	CAISESGQGSNEKLFF	TGTGCCATCAGTGAGTCCGGACAGGGCAGTAATGAAAAACTGTTTTTT
.	once	TRBV6-1	TRBJ2-1	CASTEWGEVYNEQFF	TGTGCCAGCACCGAGTGGGGGGAGGTATACAATGAGCAGTTCTTC
.	.	TRBV10-3	TRBJ1-5	CAISRGGGEQPQHF	TGTGCCATCAGTCGCGGGGGAGGAGAACAGCCCCAGCATTTT
.	.	TRBV18	TRBJ2-2	CASCRDNACNTGELFF	TGTGCCAGCTGCCGGGACAACGCATGTAACACCGGGGAGCTGTTTTTT
TRBD2	.	TRBV11-2	TRBJ2-5	CASSLVGGVSQETQYF	TGTGCCAGCAGCTTGGTGGGAGGGGTGTCCCAAGAGACCCAGTACTTC
TRBD2	.	TRBV27	TRBJ2-7	CASRRLAGASEQYF	TGTGCCAGCAGAAGACTAGCGGGAGCGTCCGAGCAGTACTTC
TRBD1	.	TRBV6-5	TRBJ2-5	CASSRDRGGETQYF	TGTGCCAGCAGTCGGGACAGGGGTGGCGAGACCCAGTACTTC
.	.	TRBV7-2	TRBJ2-7	CASSLEASGYEQYF	TGTGCCAGCAGCTTGGAGGCCAGCGGCTACGAGCAGTACTTC
.	.	TRBV2	TRBJ1-2	CASSEGINYGYTF	TGTGCCAGCAGTGAAGGCATAAACTATGGCTACACCTTC
.	.	TRBV11-2	TRBJ2-3	CASSPNLDTQYF	TGTGCCAGCAGCCCCAACCTAGATACGCAGTATTTT
TRBD1	.	TRBV6-5	TRBJ1-4	CASSTDRANEKLFF	TGTGCCAGCAGCACGGACAGGGCTAATGAAAAACTGTTTTTT
TRBD1	.	TRBV7-9	TRBJ2-7	CASSLELDRVYEQYF	TGTGCCAGCAGCTTAGAGTTGGACAGGGTCTACGAGCAGTACTTC
TRBD1	.	TRBV29-1	TRBJ1-2	CSVGDSSYGYTF	TGCAGCGTTGGGGACAGTTCTTATGGCTACACCTTC
.	.	TRBV30	TRBJ1-6	CAWSVRSGKNSPLHF	TGTGCCTGGAGTGTACGGTCAGGGAAGAATTCACCCCTCCACTTT
.	.	TRBV7-8	TRBJ1-2	CASSLVRGSDYGYTF	TGTGCCAGCAGCTTAGTGCGAGGGAGTGACTATGGCTACACCTTC
TRBD1	.	TRBV6-4	TRBJ2-7	CASSEMTGGEQYF	TGTGCCAGCAGTGAAATGACAGGGGGCGAGCAGTACTTC
.	.	TRBV7-9	TRBJ2-1	CASNLGGGFLSSYNEQFF	TGTGCCAGCAATTTAGGGGGAGGTTTCTTGAGCTCCTACAATGAGCAGTTCTTC
.	.	TRBV2	TRBJ2-7	CASSDLGAVADEQYF	TGTGCCAGCAGCGACCTCGGGGCAGTCGCCGACGAGCAGTACTTC
TRBD2	.	TRBV27	TRBJ2-2	CASSTEWTSGRRELFF	TGTGCCAGCAGTACTGAATGGACTAGCGGGAGGCGTGAGCTGTTTTTT
TRBD1	.	TRBV5-1	TRBJ1-1	CASSSAQGVRNTEAFF	TGCGCCAGCAGCTCCGCACAGGGGGTCCGGAACACTGAAGCTTTCTTT
.	.	TRBV11-3	TRBJ2-1	CASSSRSTYNEQFF	TGTGCCAGCAGCTCACGATCCACCTACAATGAGCAGTTCTTC